This T cell receptor (beta chain) was found in a study of monozygotic twins with cystic fibrosis. About the study: Library input was approximately 3.1 micrograms of fragmented DNA, with approximately 14 PCR cycles. Study-wide results and caveats: The repertoire was suggested to be naive-dominated, clonality median roughly 0.0089. Monozygotic CF twin pairs shared significantly more nucleotide-identical clonotypes than unrelated CF individuals did. V usage most resembled the co-twin in 13 of 16 pairs.

For this clone: No antigen is known for it.

Assay used: immunoSEQ multiplex PCR; TCRdb lists only in-frame clones, some missing. The sample gives about 36,000 clones, 75% to 95% of which show up once; 0.19% is in the top ten. The CDR3 totals 13 residues. Between the trimmed V and J ends, which lost 4 bases and 8 bases, there was a span of 14 bases. CDR1 is SGHAT and CDR2 is FQNNGV in the germline V gene. The rearrangement uses TRBV11-2 and TRBJ1-1; perhaps TRBD1 as D (6 bases). The clonotype was recovered from a boy under 10 years old with cystic fibrosis. Sequencing was carried out using blood. This CDR3 reads CASSSIPGQEAFF. The CDR3 nucleotides are TGTGCCAGCAGCTCGATTCCGGGACAAGAAGCTTTCTTT.